This T cell receptor beta chain originates from a study of T cell clonotyping in hematopoietic cell transplantation. Assay used: immunoSEQ multiplex PCR; TCRdb lists only in-frame clones, some missing. The sample lists over 9,500 clones, 91% occurring once. Whole-study findings and limits: At the given depth, recipient repertoires were over 95% de novo clonotypes. After transplant, recipient diversity fell while pathologically expanded clonotypes grew through day 180. Graft donor and pretransplant recipient Inverse Simpson Index values predicted broader posttransplant TCR diversity.

CDR3 length: 17 amino acids. Germline V gives CDR1 LGHNA, CDR2 YNFKEQ. V shed 1 base, J shed 1 base, and the junction held 3 bases outside the gene matches. In the case of this clone: The antigen is not known.

The clonotype was recovered from a woman in her forties or fifties in good health. Some clones in this sample may be carry-over from other donors' samples. V usage is TRBV4-2 and J usage is TRBJ2-6, with 8 positions matching TRBD1. The specimen sequenced was peripheral blood mononuclear cells. CDR3 loop: CASSQGQGLSGANVLTF. The CDR3 coding sequence is TGTGCCAGCAGCCAAGGACAGGGGCTTTCTGGGGCCAACGTCCTGACTTTC.